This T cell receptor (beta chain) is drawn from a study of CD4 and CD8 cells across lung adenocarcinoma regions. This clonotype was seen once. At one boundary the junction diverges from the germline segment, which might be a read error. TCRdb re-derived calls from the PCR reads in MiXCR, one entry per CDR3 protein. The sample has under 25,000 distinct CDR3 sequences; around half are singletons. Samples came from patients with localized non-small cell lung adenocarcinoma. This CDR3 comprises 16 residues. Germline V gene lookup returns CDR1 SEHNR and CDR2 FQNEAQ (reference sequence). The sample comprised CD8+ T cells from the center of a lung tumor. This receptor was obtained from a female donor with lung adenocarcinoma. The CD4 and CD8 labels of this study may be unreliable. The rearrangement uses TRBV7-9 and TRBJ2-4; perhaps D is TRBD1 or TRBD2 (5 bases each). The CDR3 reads CLSRGSGPGTKNTQYF. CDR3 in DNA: TGTCTCAGCCGCGGCTCGGGGCCGGGGACCAAAAATACGCAGTACTTT.